Sequencing of this TCR beta chain was carried out in a study of response to subunit inactivated influenza vaccine (dated by TCRdb to the late 2010s). Regarding the research as a whole: Deep quantitative profiling of the T cell receptor repertoire was used in the study to follow responses to a trivalent subunit inactivated influenza vaccine. What the research found in general, with its limitations: The authors suggested that each seasonal influenza vaccination may recruit only a limited number of new T cells.

Spanning cysteine to phenylalanine, the CDR3 consists of 12 amino acids. Only the CDR3 DNA stays, 36 bases, in frame from base 1. CDR1 and CDR2, per the germline V gene (reference sequence), are LNHNV and YYDKDF. Trimming costs V 4 bases and J 6 bases, and their ends lie 8 bases apart. Receptor libraries were prepared by RT-PCR. The reads were generated on an Illumina HiSeq 2500. TCRdb trimmed the raw reads at Q25, called clones with MiXCR and kept productive beta chains. Merged by CDR3 protein, the rows form single entries marked with the most common genes and DNA. The sample profile shows about 540,000 distinct CDR3 sequences; 20% to 25% of them were found once. 2.5% to 3% of the sample rests with the top ten. In this sample, this clonotype turned up a few times. Its antigen specificity is not known. No base quality information exists; no much larger clone differs at one position. These data were likewise used in another study, on T cells expressing NK-cell markers. In that second paper, the authors write: 5'RACE template switching, by which a universal primer site and unique molecular identifiers were added, was used to make TCR beta cDNA libraries. TCR beta-chain repertoires were profiled in sorted CD3+CD56+NKG2C+, CD3+CD56+NKG2C- and CD3+CD56-NKG2C+ T-cell subsets from several donors. Of the eight sequenced donors, seven were found to be HCMV-seropositive and one was found to be HCMV-seronegative. In several experiments an anti-gammadeltaTCR antibody was added to restrict sorting to alphabetaTCR-expressing T cells. In roughly six donors, the dominant CD3+CD56+NKG2C+ clonotypes ranked among the top 10 CD8+ clonotypes, making up about 1.0-7.5% of CD8+ T cells. Those dominant clonotypes were again the most abundant among CD3+CD56-NKG2C+ cells in four donors, at about 25-60.1%. Whether the expanded NKG2C-expressing T cell clones were specific for HCMV antigens was left unclear. The study sequenced eight donors, all healthy volunteers chosen at random: three men and five women. A commercial ELISA kit detecting HCMV-specific IgG in serum was used to determine HCMV serostatus. Peripheral blood mononuclear cells were isolated from blood by Ficoll density gradient centrifugation. Using Miltenyi isolation kits, CD4+ and CD8+ T cells were isolated from PBMC through magnetic immunoseparation. Priming for cDNA synthesis came from the TCR beta constant segment, and two successive PCR amplification steps followed. Libraries were sequenced as 2 x 150 bp reads on Illumina HiSeq 2000/2500, MiSeq or NextSeq. MIGEC handled demultiplexing of the reads and grouping by UMI, while MiTCR was used to assemble and quantify clonotypes. To remove erroneous sequences, TCR cDNA sequences were retained only when supported by two or more reads. Downstream repertoire analysis used the tcR package, and clonotypes were matched across fractions by CDR3 nucleotide sequence plus V segment. Antigen specificity was annotated against VDJdb with VDJmatch, allowing one amino acid substitution in CDR3.

Here the sequenced sample was CD4+ T cells sorted from PBMCs, taken roughly 12 days after vaccination. The clonotype was recovered from a man between 50 and 59 years old who received an inactivated influenza vaccine. Donor details come from another sample of the same person, matched by shared clones. The chain employs TRBV15 and TRBJ2-3; no D gene call is confident. The CDR3 protein sequence reads: CATSTGVDTQYF. The nucleotide sequence reads as follows: TGTGCCACCAGCACAGGCGTGGATACGCAGTATTTT.